A single sample is the source of the 32 T cell receptor beta chains below, sequenced in a study of shared clonotypes between healthy human individuals. In the naive CD8 group, cells lacked CD45RO and were positively selected for CCR7, so terminally differentiated effector memory CD45RA+ cells were left out. Clones were sequenced by immunoSEQ multiplex PCR, and TCRdb holds only the in-frame ones, with some missing. The sample contains 1.5 million to 2.5 million clones, approximately 94% of which appear only once. Sequencing input: naive CD8+ T cells sorted from blood. The receptors were sampled from a man aged 18 to 29 in good health.

The chain couples TRBV2 to TRBJ2-2; D uncertain. This CDR3 contains 13 residues. The germline V gene encodes CDR1 SNHLY and CDR2 FYNNEI. With 1 base removed from V and 6 bases from J, the gap between germline ends came to 6 bases. The CDR3 coding sequence is TGTGCCAGCAGTGAAGTCCGGGCCGGGGAGCTGTTTTTT. Its translation: CASSEVRAGELFF.

The count of this clone is one. The rearrangement joins TRBV5-6 to TRBJ2-1; TRBD2 might be the D (5 bases). The CDR3 totals 15 residues. The V and J ends lost 2 bases and 4 bases respectively, with 13 bases between them. Germline CDR1 reads SGHDT; CDR2 reads YYEEEE. The CDR3 nucleotides are TGTGCCAGCAGCTTATTGCTAGCTTATTACAATGAGCAGTTCTTC. This codes for CASSLLLAYYNEQFF.

This clone was counted once. The chain combines TRBV9 with TRBJ2-5; D is unresolved. CDR1 is SGDLS, CDR2 YYNGEE, per germline. The CDR3 totals 15 residues. V was shortened by 0 bases and J by 1 base, with 10 bases between the two germline ends. The CDR3 DNA reads as TGTGCCAGCAGCGTAGTGGGTACCACCCAAGAGACCCAGTACTTC. It encodes CASSVVGTTQETQYF.

The chain is built from TRBV29-1 and TRBJ2-3; D unresolved. Trimming stripped 7 bases from V and 1 base from J, with 12 bases between. The germline gives CDR1 SQVTM, CDR2 ANQGSEA. The CDR3 runs to 13 residues. CDR3 residues: CSARTERTDTQYF. The CDR3, as DNA: TGCAGCGCTCGGACGGAGCGCACAGATACGCAGTATTTT.

The chain combines TRBV6-1 with TRBJ2-7, with 7 bases aligning to TRBD1. Unmatched junction bases numbered 13, after V lost 1 base and J lost 7 bases. This CDR3 has 16 residues. From germline, CDR1 is MNHNS and CDR2 SASEGT. Written as DNA, the CDR3 is TGTGCCAGCAGTGAAGGACGCAACAGGGGTATCTGGGAGCAGTACTTC. Translating gives CASSEGRNRGIWEQYF.

The gene calls are TRBV4-1 and TRBJ1-5; TRBD1 is a possible D gene (5 bases). Trimming stripped 0 bases from V and 6 bases from J, with 12 bases between. CDR3 length: 15 amino acids. Germline lookup yields CDR1 MGHRA and CDR2 YSYEKL. The CDR3 is CASSQDTRGSQPQHF. DNA for the CDR3: TGCGCCAGCAGCCAAGATACAAGGGGCAGTCAGCCCCAGCATTTT.

This chain connects TRBV19 to TRBJ2-7; 7 bases align to TRBD1. The trim removed 5 bases at V and 2 bases at J, leaving 6 bases unmatched. The CDR3 totals 14 residues. CDR1 is LNHDA and CDR2 is SQIVND in the germline V gene (reference sequence). Here the CDR3 reads CASSPWDSPYEQYF. The CDR3 DNA sequence: TGTGCCAGTAGTCCTTGGGACAGTCCCTACGAGCAGTACTTC. Full variable domain (remainder filled in from reference TRBV19 and TRBJ2-7): DGGITQSPKYLFRKEGQNVTLSCEQNLNHDAMYWYRQDPGQGLRLIYYSQIVNDFQKGDIAEGYSVSREKKESFPLTVTSAQKNPTAFYLCASSPWDSPYEQYFGPGTRLTVT.

The chain couples TRBV6-5 to TRBJ2-5; no clear D gene. This CDR3 region has 15 residues. The V gene lost 6 bases and the J gene lost 1 base, with 15 bases spanning the gap. Per the germline V gene, CDR1 is MNHEY and CDR2 is SVGAGI. The CDR3 nucleotides read TGTGCCAGCAGCTTCGATTCGGCTTTCCAAGAGACCCAGTACTTC. Its protein product is CASSFDSAFQETQYF.

The chain recombines TRBV29-1 with TRBJ2-7, with 10 bases identical to TRBD1. The V segment lost 2 bases and the J segment 1 base; nucleotides outside the gene matches: 8. The CDR3 extends over 16 amino acids. CDR1 and CDR2 from the germline V gene are SQVTM and ANQGSEA. This chain's CDR3 is CSVEWGDRGPSYEQYF. The CDR3 DNA reads as TGCAGCGTTGAATGGGGAGACAGGGGGCCGTCCTACGAGCAGTACTTC.

This clone was seen a single time. The chain recombines TRBV5-1 with TRBJ2-7, with D possibly matching TRBD1 (5 bases). Germline V CDR1 and CDR2: SGHRS, YFSETQ. The CDR3 has 14 residues. V shed 1 base and J shed 2 bases, with 10 bases lying between them. CDR3 sequence reads: CASSLSDTAYEQYF. The DNA for the CDR3 is TGCGCCAGCAGCTTGTCGGACACCGCCTACGAGCAGTACTTC.

This clone was counted once. The chain joins TRBV27 to TRBJ1-2; perhaps TRBD1 as D (6 bases). Germline V gives CDR1 MNHEY, CDR2 SMNVEV (reference sequence). Trimming left V 2 bases short and J 4 bases short, with 14 bases between. This CDR3 has 15 residues. Written as DNA, the CDR3 is TGTGCCAGCAGTTTAGCCAGCGGGGGCGGCTATGGCTACACCTTC. The encoded protein is CASSLASGGGYGYTF.

This sequence joins TRBV27 and TRBJ2-3; 13 positions agree with TRBD2. Trimming removed 5 bases from V and 2 bases from J; junction bases left unmatched: 4. The CDR3 extends over 16 amino acids. Germline loops: CDR1 MNHEY, CDR2 SMNVEV (reference sequence). The CDR3 loop is CASSITSGGDTDTQYF. The CDR3 nucleotides read TGTGCCAGCAGTATCACTAGCGGGGGGGACACAGATACGCAGTATTTT.

V and J are TRBV6-1 and TRBJ1-2; D remains ambiguous. This CDR3 has 15 residues. Germline V gene sequence: CDR1 MNHNS, CDR2 SASEGT. The ends were cut back, 2 bases at V and 1 base at J, with 11 bases in the middle. CDR3 sequence (DNA): TGTGCCAGCAGTGAATCAGCGGGAGGTAACTATGGCTACACCTTC. This codes for CASSESAGGNYGYTF.

DNA of the CDR3: TGTGCCAGCAGCTTTGGGTTGGGGGGCCGTGAAGCTTTCTTT. Residues: CASSFGLGGREAFF. The rearrangement uses TRBV5-6 and TRBJ1-1; a weak D match, TRBD1 (6 bases). This CDR3 is built from 14 residues. The germline gives CDR1 SGHDT, CDR2 YYEEEE. The V end lost 2 bases, the J end lost 7 bases, and 15 bases lay between the germline ends.

In regard to this clone: The germline gene is not matched at one end of the junction; a read error may be the cause. The chain couples TRBV5-7 to TRBJ2-7, with D possibly matching TRBD1 (5 bases). TRBV5-7 is an ORF, with its function uncertain. CDR3 length equals 9 residues. The CDR3 nucleotides are TGTGCCAGCAGCTTGAAAGGGGCCTTC. Translated: CASSLKGAF.

The chain joins TRBV18 to TRBJ2-7; 11 bases align to TRBD2. The CDR3 is 14 residues long. Germline CDR1 reads KGHSH; CDR2 reads LQKENI. After removal of 6 bases from V and 2 bases from J, the junction contained 3 bases not matched to a gene. Here the CDR3 reads CASSGTSGPYEQYF. The CDR3 bases are TGTGCCAGCTCCGGGACTAGCGGACCCTACGAGCAGTACTTC.

As for this clone: Other DNA sequences in the same sample also yield this CDR3. The chain carries TRBV4-3 and TRBJ2-7; 11 bases are a match to TRBD2. Per the germline V gene, CDR1 is LGHNA and CDR2 is YSLEER. The CDR3 has 15 residues. The J segment lost 4 bases and the V segment lost 0 bases, leaving 2 bases of the junction unmatched. The CDR3 spells CASSQEGTSGYEQYF. CDR3 coding DNA: TGCGCCAGCAGCCAAGAAGGGACTAGCGGTTACGAGCAGTACTTC.

CDR3 in DNA: TGTGCCAGCGTTCCCCTCGCCGGGAGCACAGATACGCAGTATTTT. Its translation is CASVPLAGSTDTQYF. The chain recombines TRBV6-5 with TRBJ2-3; no firm D call. V shed 8 bases and J shed 0 bases, with 15 bases lying between them. In germline, CDR1 is MNHEY, CDR2 SVGAGI. The CDR3 covers 15 residues.

A note on this clone: Other nucleotide sequences in the sample specify the same CDR3. The chain links TRBV27 to TRBJ2-6, with D possibly TRBD2 on 5 matching bases. The V gene's germline CDR1 is MNHEY and CDR2 SMNVEV (reference sequence). V lost 5 bases and J lost 2, with 10 bases in between. The CDR3 contains 15 residues. As DNA, the CDR3 is TGTGCCAGCAGTCTAGGCGGGCCTGGGGCCAACGTCCTGACTTTC. Its translation is CASSLGGPGANVLTF.

J is TRBJ1-1 and V is TRBV6-6; 8 bases fit TRBD1. Trimming took 4 bases from V and 1 from J; bases not matched to a gene: 5. The germline V gene has CDR1 MNHNY and CDR2 SVGAGI (reference sequence). The CDR3 spans 15 residues. CDR3 sequence reads: CASSLLGTGNTEAFF. The CDR3 nucleotides read TGTGCCAGCAGTTTACTAGGGACAGGGAACACTGAAGCTTTCTTT.

The rearrangement uses TRBV15 and TRBJ2-7; D is perhaps TRBD1 (6 bases). V lost 5 bases and J lost 5, with 16 bases in between. Germline CDR1 and CDR2: LNHNV and YYDKDF (reference sequence). CDR3 length: 14 amino acids. The CDR3 region is CATSWTVGINEQYF. Here the CDR3 DNA reads TGTGCCACCAGCTGGACAGTGGGGATAAACGAGCAGTACTTC.

This chain links TRBV6-1 with TRBJ2-7; 7 bases match TRBD2. This CDR3 spans 15 amino acids. The germline CDR1 and CDR2 sequences are MNHNS and SASEGT. V lost 4 bases, J lost 3 bases, and 9 bases stayed unmatched. The CDR3 DNA reads as TGTGCCAGCAGTGCCGAGCCGGGACTAAGCTACGAGCAGTACTTC. It codes for CASSAEPGLSYEQYF.

Details on this clone: The sample holds other DNA sequences that translate to the same CDR3. The gene calls are TRBV30 and TRBJ2-7, with a tentative D call TRBD2 (5 bases). The CDR3 loop spans 11 amino acids. The germline CDR1 and CDR2 sequences are GTSNPN and SVGIG (reference sequence). V lost 2 bases and J 4 bases, leaving 6 bases between the germline ends. CDR3 DNA: TGTGCCTGGAGTTCGGGGTACGAGCAGTACTTC. Translated: CAWSSGYEQYF.

V usage is TRBV6-5 and J usage is TRBJ2-3; D ambiguous. The CDR3 length is 15 residues. Between the trimmed V and J ends, which lost 8 bases and 0 bases, there was a span of 15 bases. Germline assignment: CDR1 MNHEY and CDR2 SVGAGI. The CDR3 sequence: CASQLTVSSTDTQYF. CDR3 coding DNA: TGTGCCAGCCAGCTGACTGTCTCTAGCACAGATACGCAGTATTTT.

The chain carries TRBV11-2 and TRBJ2-1; TRBD2 is a possible D gene (6 bases). V lost 5 bases, J lost 8 bases, and 13 bases lay in between. CDR1 SGHAT and CDR2 FQNNGV come from the germline V gene. The length of the CDR3 is 13 residues. CDR3 protein: CASSPVERDEQFF. CDR3 coding DNA: TGTGCCAGCAGCCCGGTAGAGCGGGATGAGCAGTTCTTC.

This clone was picked up one time. The gene calls are TRBV14 and TRBJ2-7, with TRBD2 as a possible D gene (6 bases). CDR1 and CDR2 from the germline V gene are SGHDN and FVKESK. Trimming stripped 0 bases from V and 3 bases from J, with 18 bases between. The CDR3 consists of 17 residues. CDR3 amino acids: CASSQDAGGDPRYEQYF. CDR3 bases: TGTGCCAGCAGCCAAGATGCAGGCGGGGACCCTCGCTACGAGCAGTACTTC. Variable domain in full (rest from reference TRBV14 and TRBJ2-7): EAGVTQFPSHSVIEKGQTVTLRCDPISGHDNLYWYRRVMGKEIKFLLHFVKESKQDESGMPNNRFLAERTGGTYSTLKVQPAELEDSGVYFCASSQDAGGDPRYEQYFGPGTRLTVT.

This sequence joins TRBV6-5 and TRBJ2-7; 10 nucleotides line up with TRBD1. Germline-derived CDR1 and CDR2 are MNHEY and SVGAGI. Trimming took 2 bases from V and 5 from J; bases not matched to a gene: 3. This CDR3 is 14 amino acids long. The CDR3: CASSYPGTGDEQYF. Written as DNA, the CDR3 is TGTGCCAGCAGTTACCCCGGGACAGGGGACGAGCAGTACTTC.

The sample holds one count of this clone. The rearrangement uses TRBV30 and TRBJ2-2, with D possibly TRBD2 on 6 matching bases. CDR1 and CDR2 from the germline V gene are GTSNPN and SVGIG (reference sequence). This CDR3 has 12 residues. Trimming left V 8 bases short and J 7 bases short, with 14 bases between. DNA for the CDR3: TGTGCCGGGACCGGCGGGGTCGGGGAGCTGTTTTTT. This sequence encodes CAGTGGVGELFF.

Note on this clone: Different DNA sequences within this sample yield the same CDR3. The CDR3: CASSLYGGAYEQYF. Written as DNA, the CDR3 is TGTGCCAGCAGTTTGTACGGGGGGGCCTACGAGCAGTACTTC. V usage is TRBV27 and J usage is TRBJ2-7, with TRBD2 matching over 8 bases. V dropped 3 bases and J dropped 2; count of bases not matched to a gene: 3. The CDR3 extends over 14 amino acids. CDR1 is MNHEY, CDR2 SMNVEV, per germline (reference sequence).

The genes are TRBV6-5 and TRBJ2-7; 7 positions match TRBD2. Trimming removed 2 bases from V and 3 bases from J; junction bases left unmatched: 4. Germline V gives CDR1 MNHEY, CDR2 SVGAGI. The CDR3 extends over 14 amino acids. This CDR3 is CASSYGASGYEQYF. The CDR3 bases are TGTGCCAGCAGTTACGGGGCTAGCGGCTACGAGCAGTACTTC.

The chain is built from TRBV4-1 and TRBJ2-5, with no clear D. V lost 4 bases and J 2 bases, leaving 14 bases between the germline ends. This CDR3 has 15 residues. Germline values: CDR1 MGHRA, CDR2 YSYEKL. CDR3 amino acids: CASSPTFRRQETQYF. In DNA form, the CDR3 reads TGCGCCAGCAGCCCTACGTTCCGTAGGCAAGAGACCCAGTACTTC.

The rearrangement joins TRBV7-9 to TRBJ2-3; no definite D call. CDR1 is SEHNR and CDR2 is FQNEAQ in the germline V gene (reference sequence). The CDR3 covers 12 residues. The V gene lost 5 bases and the J gene lost 3 bases, with 6 bases spanning the gap. The CDR3 reads CASSGWTDTQYF. The CDR3 region has the DNA TGTGCCAGCAGCGGATGGACAGATACGCAGTATTTT.